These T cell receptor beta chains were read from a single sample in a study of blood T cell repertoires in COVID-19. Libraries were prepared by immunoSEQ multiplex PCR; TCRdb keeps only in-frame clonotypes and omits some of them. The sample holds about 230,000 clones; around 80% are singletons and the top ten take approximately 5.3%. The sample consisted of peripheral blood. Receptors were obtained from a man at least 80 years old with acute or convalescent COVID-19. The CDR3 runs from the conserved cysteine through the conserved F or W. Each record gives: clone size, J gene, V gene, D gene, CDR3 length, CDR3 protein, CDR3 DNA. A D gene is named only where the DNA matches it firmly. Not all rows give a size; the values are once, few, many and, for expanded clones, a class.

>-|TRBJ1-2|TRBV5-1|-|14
CASSLAPQGDGYTF
TGCGCCAGCAGCTTGGCCCCACAGGGTGATGGCTACACCTTC
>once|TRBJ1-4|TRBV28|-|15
CASKRSREVGEKLFF
TGTGCCAGCAAACGAAGCCGGGAGGTTGGGGAAAAACTGTTTTTT
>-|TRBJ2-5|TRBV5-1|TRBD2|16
CASSLWSSGAQETQYF
TGCGCCAGCAGCTTGTGGTCTAGCGGGGCCCAAGAGACCCAGTACTTC
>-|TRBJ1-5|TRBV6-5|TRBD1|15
CASSARTGNNQPQHF
TGTGCCAGCAGCGCGCGGACAGGGAACAATCAGCCCCAGCATTTT
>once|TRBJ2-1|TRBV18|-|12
CASSPPSRRQFF
TGTGCCAGCTCACCACCATCCCGCAGGCAGTTCTTC
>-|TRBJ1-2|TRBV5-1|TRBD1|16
CASSLSAGGFVSGYTF
TGCGCCAGCAGCTTATCGGCAGGGGGTTTCGTAAGTGGCTACACCTTC
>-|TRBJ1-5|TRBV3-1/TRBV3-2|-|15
CASSRSRGVNQPQHF
TGTGCCAGCAGCCGAAGCAGGGGCGTGAATCAGCCCCAGCATTTT
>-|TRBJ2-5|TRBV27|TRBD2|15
CASSSPPGLGSTQYF
TGTGCCAGCAGTTCTCCCCCGGGACTAGGGTCTACCCAGTACTTC
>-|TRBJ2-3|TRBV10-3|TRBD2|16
CAVNSGLAGVGDTQYF
TGTGCCGTCAATTCAGGACTAGCGGGAGTAGGAGATACGCAGTATTTT
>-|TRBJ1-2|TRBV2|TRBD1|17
CASSRLDRGRGDYGYTF
TGTGCCAGCAGTCGTTTGGACAGGGGGAGAGGGGATTATGGCTACACCTTC
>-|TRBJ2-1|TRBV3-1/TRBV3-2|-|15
CASRIGSLLHNEQFF
TGTGCCAGCCGGATCGGGAGCCTCCTGCACAATGAGCAGTTCTTC
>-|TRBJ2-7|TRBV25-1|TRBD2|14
CASSASGLAYEQYF
TGTGCCAGCAGTGCTAGCGGGCTAGCCTACGAGCAGTACTTC
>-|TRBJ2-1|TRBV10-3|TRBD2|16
CAISVSGEGPRNEQFF
TGTGCCATCAGTGTCTCGGGGGAGGGCCCTCGGAATGAGCAGTTCTTC
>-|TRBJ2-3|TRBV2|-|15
CASRRPDSYTDTQYF
TGTGCCAGCAGGAGGCCTGACAGTTACACAGATACGCAGTATTTT
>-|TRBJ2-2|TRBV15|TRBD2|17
CATSRGLAGGPGGELFF
TGTGCCACCAGCAGGGGACTAGCGGGAGGGCCGGGCGGGGAGCTGTTTTTT
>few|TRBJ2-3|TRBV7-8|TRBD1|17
CASSLGSRGLSTDTQYF
TGTGCCAGCAGCTTAGGTAGCAGGGGGTTGAGCACAGATACGCAGTATTTT
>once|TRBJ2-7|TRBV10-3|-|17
CAISVGGPGSSSYEQYF
TGTGCCATCAGTGTTGGAGGGCCGGGGTCCTCCTCCTACGAGCAGTACTTC
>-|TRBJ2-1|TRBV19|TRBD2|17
CASSPRLAGGFYNEQFF
TGTGCCAGTAGTCCTCGGCTAGCGGGGGGCTTCTACAATGAGCAGTTCTTC
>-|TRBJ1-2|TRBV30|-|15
CAWRRRDTPNYGYTF
TGTGCCTGGAGGCGACGGGACACCCCTAACTATGGCTACACCTTC
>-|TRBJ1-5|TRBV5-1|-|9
CASSQRRHF
TGCGCCAGCAGCCAGCGAAGGCATTTT
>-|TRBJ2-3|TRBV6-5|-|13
CASRAGWTDTQYF
TGTGCCAGCAGGGCAGGGTGGACAGATACGCAGTATTTT
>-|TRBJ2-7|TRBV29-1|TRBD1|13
CSVGQGAPSEQYF
TGCAGCGTAGGACAGGGGGCTCCCTCCGAGCAGTACTTC
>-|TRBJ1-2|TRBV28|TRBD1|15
CASSWTGSPLYGYTF
TGTGCCAGCAGTTGGACAGGCTCTCCCCTCTATGGCTACACCTTC
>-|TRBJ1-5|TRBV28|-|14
CASIGGRGNQPQHF
TGTGCCAGCATTGGGGGGAGGGGCAATCAGCCCCAGCATTTT
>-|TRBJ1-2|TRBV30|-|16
CAWSWGGAVSPFGYTF
TGTGCCTGGAGTTGGGGAGGGGCCGTTTCCCCCTTTGGCTACACCTTC
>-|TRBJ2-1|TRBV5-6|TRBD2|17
CASSPGTTDKIAREQFF
TGTGCCAGCAGCCCCGGGACTACCGACAAGATAGCTCGTGAGCAGTTCTTC
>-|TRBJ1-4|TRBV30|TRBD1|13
CAWSLHRGEKLFF
TGTGCCTGGAGCCTCCACAGGGGAGAAAAACTGTTTTTT
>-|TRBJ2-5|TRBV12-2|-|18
CASRLVPRVAGGGETQYF
TGTGCAAGTCGCTTAGTCCCCAGAGTAGCGGGAGGAGGAGAGACCCAGTACTTC
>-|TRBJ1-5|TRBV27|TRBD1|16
CASSDRDRGSNQPQHF
TGTGCCAGCAGTGACCGGGACAGGGGTTCAAATCAGCCCCAGCATTTT
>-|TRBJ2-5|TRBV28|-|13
CASNRIREETQYF
TGTGCCAGCAACCGTATCAGGGAAGAGACCCAGTACTTC
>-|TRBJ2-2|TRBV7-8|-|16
CASSLGSQGNTGELFF
TGTGCCAGCAGCTTAGGTTCCCAGGGGAACACCGGGGAGCTGTTTTTT
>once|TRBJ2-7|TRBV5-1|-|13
CASRETTSYEQYF
TGCGCCAGCAGAGAGACTACCTCCTACGAGCAGTACTTC
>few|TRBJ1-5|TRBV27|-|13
CASATGSNQPQHF
TGTGCCAGCGCCACAGGGTCCAATCAGCCCCAGCATTTT
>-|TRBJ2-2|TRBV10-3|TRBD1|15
CAIKGPQGATGELFF
TGTGCCATCAAAGGACCACAGGGGGCAACCGGGGAGCTGTTTTTT
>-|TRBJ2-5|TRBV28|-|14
CASSLTDSQETQYF
TGTGCCAGCAGTTTGACAGACTCCCAAGAGACCCAGTACTTC
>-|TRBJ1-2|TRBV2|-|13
CANAGEGNYGYTF
TGTGCCAACGCAGGGGAAGGCAACTATGGCTACACCTTC
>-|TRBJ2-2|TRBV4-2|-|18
CASSQATTGGGLTGELFF
TGTGCCAGCAGCCAAGCCACCACTGGGGGGGGGCTCACCGGGGAGCTGTTTTTT
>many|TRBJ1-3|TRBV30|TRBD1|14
CAWRGQGAGNTIYF
TGTGCCTGGAGAGGACAGGGCGCTGGAAACACCATATATTTT
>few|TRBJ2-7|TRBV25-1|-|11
CASRAYSEQYF
TGTGCCAGCAGAGCTTATTCGGAGCAGTACTTC
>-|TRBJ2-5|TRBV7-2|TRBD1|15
CASSSGQGRQETQYF
TGTGCCAGCAGCTCGGGACAGGGTAGGCAAGAGACCCAGTACTTC
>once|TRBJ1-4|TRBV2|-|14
CASSEQRAGEKLFF
TGTGCCAGCAGTGAACAGCGAGCAGGGGAAAAACTGTTTTTT
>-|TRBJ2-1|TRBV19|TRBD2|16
CASRRVAGGADNEQFF
TGTGCCAGTCGAAGGGTAGCGGGGGGGGCCGACAATGAGCAGTTCTTC
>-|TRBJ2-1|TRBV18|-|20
CASSPRRTKTTGSSYNEQFF
TGTGCCAGCTCACCAAGGAGGACTAAAACCACGGGGAGCTCCTACAATGAGCAGTTCTTC
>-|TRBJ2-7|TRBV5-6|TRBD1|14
CASSLMGTAYEQYF
TGTGCCAGCAGCTTGATGGGGACAGCCTACGAGCAGTACTTC
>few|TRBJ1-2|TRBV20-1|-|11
CSARDRVGYTF
TGCAGTGCTAGAGATCGGGTTGGCTACACCTTC
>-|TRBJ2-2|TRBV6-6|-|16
CASSGRGQKNTGELFF
TGTGCCAGCAGTGGGCGAGGACAGAAGAACACCGGGGAGCTGTTTTTT
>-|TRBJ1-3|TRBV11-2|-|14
CASSFGQSGNTIYF
TGTGCCAGCAGCTTTGGACAGTCGGGAAACACCATATATTTT